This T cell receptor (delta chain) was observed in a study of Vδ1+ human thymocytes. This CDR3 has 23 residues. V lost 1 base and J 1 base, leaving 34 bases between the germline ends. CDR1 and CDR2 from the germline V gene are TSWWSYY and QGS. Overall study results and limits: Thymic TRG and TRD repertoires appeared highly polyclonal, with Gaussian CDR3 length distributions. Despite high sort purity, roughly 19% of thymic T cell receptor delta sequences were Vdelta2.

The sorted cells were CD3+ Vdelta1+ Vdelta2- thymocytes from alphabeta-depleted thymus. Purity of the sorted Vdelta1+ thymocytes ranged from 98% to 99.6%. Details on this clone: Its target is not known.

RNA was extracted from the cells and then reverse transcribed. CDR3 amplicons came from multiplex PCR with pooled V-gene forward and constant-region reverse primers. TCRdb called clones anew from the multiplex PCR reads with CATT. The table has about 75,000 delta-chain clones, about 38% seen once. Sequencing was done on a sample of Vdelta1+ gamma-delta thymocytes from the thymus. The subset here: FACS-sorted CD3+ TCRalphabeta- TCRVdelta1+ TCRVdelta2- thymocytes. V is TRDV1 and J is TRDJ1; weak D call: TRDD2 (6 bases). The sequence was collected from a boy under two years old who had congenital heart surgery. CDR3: CALGEPSPTGPDKDRISTDKLIF. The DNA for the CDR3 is TGTGCTCTTGGGGAACCCTCTCCTACGGGGCCCGACAAAGATAGGATAAGCACCGATAAACTCATCTTT.